This T cell receptor (beta chain) comes out of a study of blood T cell repertoires in COVID-19. Whole-study context: Whether acute or convalescent, the COVID-19 samples came from the United States, Italy and Spain.

The participants were between roughly 18 and 100 years old and came from about two dozen US areas. The length of the CDR3 is 16 residues. The V and J ends lost 5 bases and 4 bases, in that order; junction bases with no gene match: 9. Germline CDR1 reads MNHEY; CDR2 reads SMNVEV (reference sequence). As handled by the study authors: Cell counts per sample came from amplifying reference gene primers. Sequencing used immunoSEQ multiplex PCR; TCRdb keeps in-frame clones, though not all of them. D and trimming come from the DNA, and the V and J calls and clone size come from that table. This table holds approximately 140,000 clones, roughly 84% found once.

The V call is TRBV27, the J call TRBJ2-1; 9 bases are a match to TRBD2. This receptor was taken from a man aged 40-49 years with acute COVID-19. Sample: PBMCs or T cells enriched from blood (not recorded which). CDR3 residues: CASSTSASGKYNEQFF. The CDR3 nucleotides are TGTGCCAGCAGTACCTCGGCTAGCGGGAAATACAATGAGCAGTTCTTC.